This TCR beta chain was recorded in a study of PD-1 blockade in classical Hodgkin lymphoma. Overall study results and limits: Diminished baseline TCR diversity has been reported in newly diagnosed patients relative to healthy donors. A significant rise in TCR diversity by C4D1 was seen for CD4+ but not CD8+ cells.

Notes on this clone: What it binds is unknown.

Here immunoSEQ multiplex PCR was the method, and the copy in TCRdb shows in-frame clones only, minus some. Of under 70,000 clones in the sample, over 70% were seen once. Every patient was affected by relapse after autologous stem cell transplantation, while exposure to brentuximab vedotin was not uniform. Each best response was a complete response, a partial response or progressive disease. The germline V gene encodes CDR1 MDHEN and CDR2 SYDVKM. This CDR3 is built from 13 residues. The germline V and J ends were trimmed by 4 bases and 5 bases, with 9 bases remaining between them. This specimen was peripheral blood mononuclear cells (PBMCs), taken before the second cycle of nivolumab. This chain uses TRBV28 with TRBJ2-1, with D possibly TRBD1 on 5 matching bases. The origin of this receptor is a human donor with classical Hodgkin lymphoma. CDR3 amino acids: CASSSDRHNEQFF. CDR3 bases: TGTGCCAGCAGTTCTGACAGACACAATGAGCAGTTCTTC.